This TCR beta chain was obtained from a study of OX40 agonist ivuxolimab in advanced cancers. Study overall: Ivuxolimab, an agonistic anti-OX40 (CD134) antibody, was given to patients. Three partial responders included one hepatocellular carcinoma patient and two cutaneous melanoma patients.

Autoimmune disease history or systemic immunosuppression disqualified patients. Some clones are missing from TCRdb's copy, which holds only in-frame ones; the method was immunoSEQ multiplex PCR. The sample carries more than 45,000 clones, more than 85% recorded once. V lost 4 bases to trimming and J lost 2 bases; unmatched junction nucleotides: 5. This CDR3 has 17 amino acids. CDR1 is SNHLY and CDR2 is FYNNEI in the germline V gene. V gene TRBV2 combines with J gene TRBJ2-3, with 14 bases lining up with TRBD2. The TCR comes from an adult with an advanced solid tumor such as melanoma, head and neck, liver or kidney cancer. The sequences come from CD4+ or CD8+ T cells sorted from blood, collected in a trial of the OX40 agonist ivuxolimab. Here the CDR3 DNA reads TGTGCCAGCAGTGGGGGGACTAGCGGGAGCTACACAGATACGCAGTATTTT. Protein: CASSGGTSGSYTDTQYF.